This entry lists 19 T cell receptor beta chains sequenced from one sample in a study of cytomegalovirus exposure and HLA in healthy donors. The study ran its PCR with 60 Vbeta and 13 Jbeta primers. The data were produced by immunoSEQ multiplex PCR, yet TCRdb's version contains in-frame clones alone and is incomplete. Of about 200,000 clones in the sample, 75% to 85% were seen once. Sequencing was carried out using PBMCs. The receptor set was obtained from a male donor in good health and CMV-seropositive.

The rearrangement links TRBV7-6 to TRBJ1-1, with TRBD1 as a possible D gene (6 bases). V gave up 5 bases and J gave up 6 bases, with 19 bases separating them. There are 15 residues in the CDR3. Germline V lookup: CDR1 SGHVS, CDR2 FNYEAQ. Written as DNA, the CDR3 is TGTGCCAGCAGCCCCGAACCTGACAGGACCCCTGAAGCTTTCTTT. Protein product: CASSPEPDRTPEAFF.

This clone came up once. The chain carries TRBV7-3 and TRBJ2-5, with TRBD2 matching 8 bases. CDR3 length: 17 amino acids. With V trimmed by 2 bases and J by 2 bases, 10 bases remained unmatched. Germline-derived CDR1 and CDR2 are SGHTA and FQGTGA. In DNA, the CDR3 is TGTGCCAGCAGCTTATATGATAGCGGGGCCTCACAAGAGACCCAGTACTTC. Translation gives CASSLYDSGASQETQYF. The entire variable domain, with the rest obtained from reference TRBV7-3 and TRBJ2-5, is as follows: GAGVSQTPSNKVTEKGKYVELRCDPISGHTALYWYRQSLGQGPEFLIYFQGTGAADDSGLPNDRFFAVRPEGSVSTLKIQRTERGDSAVYLCASSLYDSGASQETQYFGPGTRLLVL.

The J gene is TRBJ2-7, the V gene TRBV2; 13 nucleotides agree with TRBD2. Germline assignment: CDR1 SNHLY and CDR2 FYNNEI. Trimming at V came to 6 bases and at J to 2 bases, leaving 1 base not matched to a gene. The CDR3 has 14 residues. CDR3 in amino acids: CASRGTSGTYEQYF. Written as DNA, the CDR3 is TGTGCCAGCAGGGGGACTAGCGGGACCTACGAGCAGTACTTC.

The gene calls are TRBV14 and TRBJ2-5; 10 nucleotides align to TRBD2. The length of the CDR3 is 18 residues. With 5 bases clipped from V and 5 bases from J, the junction kept 17 bases outside the gene matches. The germline gives CDR1 SGHDN, CDR2 FVKESK. This CDR3 reads CASSTSFGSGGYRETQYF. CDR3 in DNA: TGTGCCAGCAGCACCTCCTTCGGTAGCGGGGGGTATAGGGAGACCCAGTACTTC. Based on the CDR3 plus reference TRBV14 and TRBJ2-5, the full variable domain is EAGVTQFPSHSVIEKGQTVTLRCDPISGHDNLYWYRRVMGKEIKFLLHFVKESKQDESGMPNNRFLAERTGGTYSTLKVQPAELEDSGVYFCASSTSFGSGGYRETQYFGPGTRLLVL.

The V gene is TRBV7-9, the J gene TRBJ2-5; TRBD1 is a possible D gene (5 bases). Germline lookup yields CDR1 SEHNR and CDR2 FQNEAQ (reference sequence). The CDR3 covers 14 residues. The V and J ends lost 3 bases and 3 bases respectively, with 11 bases between them. The CDR3 nucleotides read TGTGCCAGCAGCTTCCAGGGCCTTAAAGAGACCCAGTACTTC. Translation: CASSFQGLKETQYF.

This clone was found a few times. As DNA, the CDR3 is TGCGCCAGCAGCTTAAGCGGACAGGACAATAATTCACCCCTCCACTTT. Protein sequence: CASSLSGQDNNSPLHF. This chain joins TRBV5-1 and TRBJ1-6; 7 bases fit TRBD1. The CDR3 is made up of 16 amino acids. Looked up from germline, CDR1 is SGHRS and CDR2 is YFSETQ. With 2 bases clipped from V and 5 bases from J, the junction kept 7 bases outside the gene matches.

The chain recombines TRBV9 with TRBJ2-1; TRBD2 aligns across 8 bases. V dropped 4 bases and J dropped 5; count of bases not matched to a gene: 17. This CDR3 region has 18 residues. The germline CDR1 and CDR2 sequences are SGDLS and YYNGEE. The CDR3 DNA follows: TGTGCCAGCAGCCCCCGGGGGGGGATACGGTCTCCCAACAATGAGCAGTTCTTC. Protein: CASSPRGGIRSPNNEQFF.

The chain employs TRBV28 and TRBJ2-7, with D possibly matching TRBD1 (5 bases). V was pared by 5 bases and J by 0 bases, with 29 bases between. CDR3 size: 20 residues. CDR1 is MDHEN, CDR2 SYDVKM, per germline. The CDR3 nucleotides read TGTGCCAGCAGTCCACATCCTCTGTTTGGGGCTCCCACAAGCTCCTACGAGCAGTACTTC. Amino acids: CASSPHPLFGAPTSSYEQYF.

The table lists this clone with a few counts. The chain links TRBV2 to TRBJ2-5; D remains unclear. In germline, CDR1 is SNHLY, CDR2 FYNNEI. The CDR3 totals 13 residues. V gave up 5 bases and J gave up 4 bases, with 11 bases separating them. In DNA form, the CDR3 reads TGTGCCAGCAGTAGACGCCAGGTAGAGACCCAGTACTTC. It specifies CASSRRQVETQYF.

The table lists this clone with a few counts. The rearrangement links TRBV6-6 to TRBJ1-5; D is perhaps TRBD1 (5 bases). Trimming removed 7 bases from V and 9 bases from J, with 19 bases in between. The CDR3 consists of 14 residues. Germline-derived CDR1 and CDR2 are MNHNY and SVGAGI (reference sequence). CDR3 sequence: CASTTPQEGGPQHF. CDR3 bases: TGTGCCAGCACCACACCACAGGAAGGCGGGCCCCAGCATTTT.

The J gene is TRBJ2-6, the V gene TRBV6-1; D is unresolved. The CDR3 is made up of 15 amino acids. Deletions cut 4 bases from V and 0 bases from J, with 7 bases between. Germline V gene data show CDR1 as MNHNS and CDR2 as SASEGT. The CDR3 protein is CASSGISSGANVLTF. The CDR3 nucleotides read TGTGCCAGCAGTGGAATCAGCTCTGGGGCCAACGTCCTGACTTTC.

This clone was counted a few times. The rearrangement links TRBV4-3 to TRBJ1-6, with D tentatively TRBD1 (6 bases). V lost 4 bases and J 4 bases, leaving 14 bases between the germline ends. This CDR3 is built from 16 residues. CDR1 is LGHNA, CDR2 YSLEER, per germline. The CDR3 loop is CASSRGRDTYNSPLHF. The CDR3 nucleotides read TGCGCCAGCAGCCGAGGACGGGACACATATAATTCACCCCTCCACTTT.

J is TRBJ1-1 and V is TRBV7-9; D may be TRBD1 (5 bases). Trimming stripped 3 bases from V and 0 bases from J, with 8 bases between. Germline lookup yields CDR1 SEHNR and CDR2 FQNEAQ (reference sequence). This CDR3 has 14 residues. CDR3 in DNA: TGTGCCAGCAGCTTGGGGCAGGTGAACACTGAAGCTTTCTTT. This translates into CASSLGQVNTEAFF.

This clone occurred once. This chain joins TRBV27 and TRBJ1-1, with TRBD1 as a possible D gene (5 bases). Germline V lookup: CDR1 MNHEY, CDR2 SMNVEV (reference sequence). V lost 3 bases and J 5 bases, leaving 28 bases between the germline ends. The CDR3 sequence is 19 residues long. In DNA form, the CDR3 reads TGTGCCAGCAGTTTTGGGAGGGCGCCAACCAGGGATGGGTGGACTGAAGCTTTCTTT. Translated: CASSFGRAPTRDGWTEAFF.

This clone was detected once. The chain combines TRBV4-1 with TRBJ2-7; D may be TRBD2 (6 bases). Germline CDR1 is MGHRA and CDR2 is YSYEKL. There are 14 residues in the CDR3. Trimming left V 4 bases short and J 6 bases short, with 16 bases between. The CDR3 nucleotides read TGCGCCAGCAGCCTAAACCTGGGAGGCCTCGAGCAGTACTTC. Translating it yields CASSLNLGGLEQYF.

This chain links TRBV25-1 with TRBJ2-3; the match to TRBD1 covers 7 bases. This CDR3 is built from 15 residues. The J segment lost 2 bases and the V segment lost 4 bases, leaving 6 bases of the junction unmatched. Germline V gene data show CDR1 as MGHDK and CDR2 as SYGVNS. CDR3 sequence (DNA): TGTGCCAGCAGTGCGTGGGACAGATACACAGATACGCAGTATTTT. Translating gives CASSAWDRYTDTQYF.

This clone was found once. The rearrangement uses TRBV18 and TRBJ2-3; 9 nucleotides agree with TRBD2. Per the germline V gene, CDR1 is KGHSH and CDR2 is LQKENI. Germline trimming cut 1 base from V and 6 bases from J; bases unmatched to any gene: 8. The CDR3 is 16 amino acids. The CDR3 spells CASSPRGGGAGDTQYF. In nucleotides, the CDR3 is TGTGCCAGCTCACCACGGGGCGGGGGGGCCGGCGATACGCAGTATTTT.

The rearrangement links TRBV4-3 to TRBJ1-2; D possibly corresponds to TRBD1 (5 bases). There are 16 residues in the CDR3. The V end was cut by 0 bases, the J end by 2 bases, with 13 bases between. Per germline, CDR1 LGHNA and CDR2 YSLEER. The CDR3 bases are TGCGCCAGCAGCCAAGATGGAACAGGCCTCAACTATGGCTACACCTTC. Its protein product is CASSQDGTGLNYGYTF.

This clone has a handful of counts. J is TRBJ2-5 and V is TRBV19; 7 bases agree with TRBD2. The J call may be mistaken, given a closer DNA end match to TRBJ2-7. The germline V gene encodes CDR1 LNHDA and CDR2 SQIVND (reference sequence). This CDR3 region has 15 residues. The CDR3 loop reads CASSISETSFYEQYF. In DNA, the CDR3 is TGTGCCAGTAGTATCTCCGAGACTAGCTTCTACGAGCAGTACTTC.